Reported below is one T cell receptor (beta chain). Trimming removed 5 bases from V and 2 bases from J; junction bases left unmatched: 8. The CDR3 consists of 15 residues. Per germline, CDR1 MNHEY and CDR2 SVGAGI. The sample belongs to a study of cytomegalovirus exposure and HLA in healthy donors. PCR amplification relied on 60 Vbeta primers (plus 13 Jbeta primers). Generated by immunoSEQ multiplex PCR, the TCRdb table keeps only in-frame clones and is missing some. The sample has approximately 140,000 clones, around 79% seen once. V gene TRBV6-5 combines with J gene TRBJ2-7, with 8 bases lining up with TRBD1. The sequencing sample was made of PBMCs. The clonotype originates from a human donor in good health. The CDR3 coding sequence is TGTGCCAGCAGTCGGCGCCGGGACAGGACCTACGAGCAGTACTTC. Translating it yields CASSRRRDRTYEQYF.